Listed below are T cell receptor beta chains from one sample, sequenced in a study of blood T cells in healthy people across ages. TCRdb ran MiXCR on the 5' RACE reads and lists one entry per CDR3 protein. Of 780,000 or so distinct CDR3 sequences listed, just over 55% were seen once; the top ten hold roughly 24%. The sample taken for sequencing was blood. Receptor source: a man aged 40-50 years in good health. Each CDR3 is given with its conserved first and last residue. D genes are given only for firm matches. A clone size is listed for some rows: how often the clone was seen (once, few, many), or a class if it is expanded.

J gene	V gene	D gene	clone size	CDR3 DNA	CDR3 protein
TRBJ2-7	TRBV27	NA	few	TGTGCCAGCAGTCAGACAGGCTTCCTCTCCTACGAGCAGTACTTC	CASSQTGFLSYEQYF
TRBJ1-2	TRBV28	NA	few	TGTGCCAGCAGTTTCCGGGGGATAACTAACTATGGCTACACCTTC	CASSFRGITNYGYTF
TRBJ2-3	TRBV20-1	NA	NA	TGCAGTGCCCTGCCTCTCACAGATACGCAGTATTTT	CSALPLTDTQYF
TRBJ2-7	TRBV28	TRBD2	NA	TGTGCCAGCAGTCCGAGTAGCGGGGGACTTGACTACGAGCAGTACTTC	CASSPSSGGLDYEQYF
TRBJ2-1	TRBV29-1	TRBD1	few	TGCAGCGCAGACAGGGGTTTACAAGATGAGCAGTTCTTC	CSADRGLQDEQFF
TRBJ2-5	TRBV27	NA	NA	TGTGCCAGCACCGATCGCCGGGGGACCTACAATGAGCAGTACTTC	CASTDRRGTYNEQYF
TRBJ2-5	TRBV2	NA	few	TGTGCCAGCCGAGCAAGGCACCCCCAAGAGACCCAGTACTTC	CASRARHPQETQYF
TRBJ2-3	TRBV27	TRBD2	few	TGTGCCAGCAGTCCCGGGACTAGCGGGCTACGAAGCACAGATACGCAGTATTTT	CASSPGTSGLRSTDTQYF
TRBJ2-2	TRBV9	TRBD1	NA	TGTGCCAGCAGCGTAGCTACAAGGACGGGACAGGAGAACACCGGGGAGCTGTTTTTT	CASSVATRTGQENTGELFF
TRBJ2-3	TRBV3-1	TRBD2	NA	TGTGCCAGCAGCCAAGGACTAGCGGGAGAGTTGGAAGATACGCAGTATTTT	CASSQGLAGELEDTQYF
TRBJ2-3	TRBV20-1	NA	NA	TGCAGTGCTAGGATCACATCGGATACGCAGTATTTT	CSARITSDTQYF
TRBJ1-1	TRBV7-8	NA	NA	TGTGCCAGCAGCTTTCTTCGGAACACTGAAGCTTTCTTT	CASSFLRNTEAFF
TRBJ2-3	TRBV9	NA	NA	TGTGCCAGCAGCGTAGCTACCGGAACCAGCTTCACAGATACGCAGTATTTT	CASSVATGTSFTDTQYF
TRBJ1-5	TRBV7-8	NA	NA	TGTGCCAGCAGCTTAGGGGACGGCCGATATCAGCCCCAGCATTTT	CASSLGDGRYQPQHF
TRBJ2-7	TRBV24-1	NA	NA	TGTGCCACCAGTGAAAAGAACCAGGGAGAATTATACGAGCAGTACTTC	CATSEKNQGELYEQYF
TRBJ2-4	TRBV12-3/TRBV12-4	NA	NA	TGTGCCAGCAGTTTAGGATCGGTGGCCTCCGGAGCCAAAAACATTCAGTACTTC	CASSLGSVASGAKNIQYF
TRBJ1-2	TRBV24-1	NA	NA	TGTGCCACCAGTGATACGGGCGCCGTTAACTATGGCTACACCTTC	CATSDTGAVNYGYTF
TRBJ1-1	TRBV12-3/TRBV12-4	NA	NA	TGTGCCAGCAGTTCCTCACAGGGCCTCGGACCTGAAGCTTTCTTT	CASSSSQGLGPEAFF
TRBJ2-1	TRBV25-1	TRBD2	NA	TGTGCCAGCAGGGGGTTTACTAGCGGGATAAACTACAATGAGCAGTTCTTC	CASRGFTSGINYNEQFF
TRBJ2-7	TRBV2	NA	NA	TGTGCCAGCAGTGATATAGCGGACTTGGGAGAGCAGTACTTC	CASSDIADLGEQYF
TRBJ2-7	TRBV20-1	NA	NA	TGCAGTGCAGAAGTCCTCGGTGGGGAGCAGTACTTC	CSAEVLGGEQYF
TRBJ2-3	TRBV7-9	TRBD2	once	TGTGCCAGCATCACTTACGGCGGGAGAAGCACAGATACGCAGTATTTT	CASITYGGRSTDTQYF
TRBJ2-3	TRBV6-4	NA	NA	TGTGCCAGCAGTGAAGTGGCTACAGATACGCAGTATTTT	CASSEVATDTQYF
TRBJ1-1	TRBV6-5	NA	NA	TGTGCCAGCAGTTATGAGCCAAACACTGAAGCTTTCTTT	CASSYEPNTEAFF
TRBJ1-2	TRBV28	NA	NA	TGTGCCAGCAGGATACAGACTAACTATGGCTACACCTTC	CASRIQTNYGYTF
TRBJ1-4	TRBV20-1	NA	once	TGCAGTGCTGACCGTGGGGGCTCGGGTGAAAAACTGTTTTTT	CSADRGGSGEKLFF
TRBJ1-1	TRBV6-2/TRBV6-3	NA	NA	TGTGCCAGCAGCACGAGGACCATCGGGGGGGTACCTGAAGCTTTCTTT	CASSTRTIGGVPEAFF
TRBJ2-1	TRBV2	TRBD2	NA	TGTGCCAGCAGACGAAGGACTAGCGGGAGCTCCTACAATGAGCAGTTCTTC	CASRRRTSGSSYNEQFF
TRBJ2-5	TRBV14	NA	NA	TGTGCCAGCAGCCAGCTTGAGGGGACCCAGTACTTC	CASSQLEGTQYF
TRBJ1-2	TRBV25-1	NA	NA	TGTGCCAGTTTCAACGAGGGCGGTGGCTACACCTTC	CASFNEGGGYTF
TRBJ1-5	TRBV6-2/TRBV6-3	NA	NA	TGTGCCAGCAGTGAGACAAGATCAGCCAATCAGCCCCAGCATTTT	CASSETRSANQPQHF
TRBJ2-3	TRBV20-1	NA	NA	TGCAGTGCTAGAGTCAGGGGTCAGGGAGGTTTCAGTGCGGATACGCAGTATTTT	CSARVRGQGGFSADTQYF
TRBJ1-1	TRBV4-3	NA	few	TGCGCCAGCAGCTCAGACACCTACACTGAAGCTTTCTTT	CASSSDTYTEAFF
TRBJ1-2	TRBV9	NA	NA	TGTGCCAGCAGCGTGGGGGGCGGCGACTACACCTTC	CASSVGGGDYTF
TRBJ2-7	TRBV20-1	NA	NA	TGCAGTGCTAGAGTGGCAGGGAGGAACGAGCAGTACTTC	CSARVAGRNEQYF
TRBJ2-3	TRBV28	TRBD2	NA	TGTGCCAGCAGCTCTCCCTCTAGCGGACTCACAGATACGCAGTATTTT	CASSSPSSGLTDTQYF
TRBJ2-3	TRBV4-3	NA	NA	TGCGCCAGCAGCCCCACGGGTCCTTGGGTCTCAGATACGCAGTATTTT	CASSPTGPWVSDTQYF
TRBJ2-7	TRBV21-1	NA	NA	TGTGCCAGCAGCAAAGTCGCGAAGGGTCTCCCCTACGAGCAGTACTTC	CASSKVAKGLPYEQYF
TRBJ2-1	TRBV6-4	NA	few	TGTGCCAGCAGCCGAGTGACTATAGGGTCAAATGAGCAGTTCTTC	CASSRVTIGSNEQFF
TRBJ2-1	TRBV9	NA	NA	TGTGCCAGCAGCGCCGTAGGGCAGGATGAGCAGTTCTTC	CASSAVGQDEQFF
TRBJ2-7	TRBV20-1	NA	NA	TGCAGTGCTACCCCCAGGTTCGCGGTGTACGAGCAGTACTTC	CSATPRFAVYEQYF
TRBJ2-1	TRBV7-3	NA	few	TGTGCCAGCAGCCCGTTGGCTAGAGGCAATGAGCAGTTCTTC	CASSPLARGNEQFF
TRBJ1-2	TRBV5-1	NA	few	TGCGCCAGCAGCTTGGGTGAAGTCGTCGGAGCTAACTATGGCTACACCTTC	CASSLGEVVGANYGYTF
TRBJ2-2	TRBV20-1	TRBD2	few	TGCAGTGCTCATAGCGGGCCCTCGAACACCGGGGAGCTGTTTTTT	CSAHSGPSNTGELFF
TRBJ1-2	TRBV6-6	NA	few	TGTGCCAGCAGTTACGCCGACGTGGGGGCGAGCTACACCTTC	CASSYADVGASYTF
TRBJ2-5	TRBV9	TRBD2	NA	TGTGCCAGCAGCGTAACCGGACTAGCGGGAGAGACCCAGTACTTC	CASSVTGLAGETQYF
TRBJ2-7	TRBV4-1	TRBD2	NA	TGCGCCAGCAGCCGTAGCGGGGAATCCTACAATGAGCAGTACTTC	CASSRSGESYNEQYF
TRBJ2-5	TRBV9	NA	few	TGTGCCAGCAGCGATCAGGGATTCCAAGAGACCCAGTACTTC	CASSDQGFQETQYF
TRBJ2-1	TRBV7-9	NA	NA	TGTGCCAGGGAGGGAAATACGGGTCATGAGCAGTTCTTC	CAREGNTGHEQFF